These 28 T cell receptor beta chains were sequenced from one sample in a study of T cell clonotyping in hematopoietic cell transplantation. Described time point: recipient sample about 28 days before transplant, after cytoreduction. Repertoires were generated with immunoSEQ multiplex PCR, while TCRdb's copy carries only in-frame clones and drops some. Of around 25,000 clones in the sample, under 85% are singletons; the top ten hold about 5.9%. This material consisted of peripheral blood mononuclear cells, taken before stem cell transplant. The source is a man aged 45-60 years with myelodysplastic syndrome. Some clones in this sample may be carry-over from other donors' samples.

This chain uses TRBV6-5 with TRBJ1-6; D uncertain. The CDR3 is 15 amino acids. In germline, CDR1 is MNHEY, CDR2 SVGAGI. Trimming removed 2 bases from V and 0 bases from J, with 5 bases in between. For the CDR3, the DNA is TGTGCCAGCAGTTACAGGAGCTCCTATAATTCACCCCTCCACTTT. It specifies CASSYRSSYNSPLHF.

The CDR3 DNA reads as TGTGCCAGCAGTTACCGGACACCTTCTGACCGGCCCCAGCATTTT. Translation gives CASSYRTPSDRPQHF. The rearrangement joins TRBV6-5 to TRBJ1-5, with a tentative D call TRBD1 (5 bases). This CDR3 contains 15 residues. The V gene lost 2 bases and the J gene lost 9 bases, with 17 bases spanning the gap. Per the germline V gene, CDR1 is MNHEY and CDR2 is SVGAGI.

This sequence joins TRBV25-1 and TRBJ2-1; TRBD2 is a possible D gene (5 bases). Trimming removed 2 bases at V and 7 bases at J, with 18 bases between. From germline, CDR1 is MGHDK and CDR2 SYGVNS. CDR3 length: 16 residues. As DNA, the CDR3 is TGTGCCAGCAGTGAAACCCCAATAAATACGGGGAATGAGCAGTTCTTC. Protein sequence: CASSETPINTGNEQFF.

The chain employs TRBV28 and TRBJ1-5; D gene ambiguous. V gave up 5 bases and J gave up 1 base, with 9 bases separating them. From germline, CDR1 is MDHEN and CDR2 SYDVKM. This CDR3 contains 14 residues. Here the CDR3 reads CASSPAGSNQPQHF. CDR3 DNA: TGTGCCAGCAGTCCGGCCGGCAGCAATCAGCCCCAGCATTTT.

This chain uses TRBV9 with TRBJ2-2; 8 nucleotides agree with TRBD2. With V trimmed by 3 bases and J by 2 bases, 6 bases remained unmatched. Germline CDR1 is SGDLS and CDR2 is YYNGEE. The CDR3 is 16 residues long. CDR3 in amino acids: CASSARGGINTGELFF. CDR3 sequence (DNA): TGTGCCAGCAGCGCCCGGGGGGGAATTAACACCGGGGAGCTGTTTTTT. Together with reference TRBV9 and TRBJ2-2, the CDR3 gives the full variable domain: DSGVTQTPKHLITATGQRVTLRCSPRSGDLSVYWYQQSLDQGLQFLIQYYNGEERAKGNILERFSAQQFPDLHSELNLSSLELGDSALYFCASSARGGINTGELFFGEGSRLTVL.

The chain is built from TRBV28 and TRBJ2-7, with 13 bases aligning to TRBD2. The CDR3 covers 19 residues. Unmatched junction bases numbered 15, after V lost 5 bases and J lost 2 bases. CDR1 is MDHEN, CDR2 SYDVKM, per germline. The CDR3 region has the DNA TGTGCCAGCAGTCACCGAGGGACTAGCGGGACTTCAAAACCCTACGAGCAGTACTTC. It encodes CASSHRGTSGTSKPYEQYF.

There are a few counts of this clone. The rearrangement uses TRBV29-1 and TRBJ1-1; possible D gene TRBD1, 5 bases. The CDR3 spans 14 residues. Trimming took off 4 bases at V and 2 bases at J, with 14 bases between the two ends. Germline V gene data show CDR1 as SQVTM and CDR2 as ANQGSEA. The CDR3 loop reads CSVGGQMLNTEAFF. The CDR3 DNA is TGCAGCGTTGGGGGCCAAATGCTAAACACTGAAGCTTTCTTT.

This clone has a single count. The chain couples TRBV1 to TRBJ1-5; the table's D call, TRBD1, has no DNA check behind it. TRBV1 is deemed a pseudogene. The CDR3 is 14 residues long. CDR3: CTSSKKGGNQPQHF. The CDR3 bases are TGCACCAGCAGCAAAAAGGGGGGCAATCAGCCCCAGCATTTT.

The chain has TRBV28 and TRBJ2-2; D call uncertain. V lost 3 bases and J lost 5, with 4 bases in between. The CDR3 is 12 amino acids. Germline V lookup: CDR1 MDHEN, CDR2 SYDVKM. As DNA, the CDR3 is TGTGCCAGCAGTTTTTGGACCGGGGAGCTGTTTTTT. Translating gives CASSFWTGELFF.

This chain connects TRBV4-2 to TRBJ2-7; D remains ambiguous. V gave up 0 bases and J gave up 4 bases, with 7 bases separating them. The CDR3 runs 13 residues. Germline V gene sequence: CDR1 LGHNA, CDR2 YNFKEQ. In DNA form, the CDR3 reads TGTGCCAGCAGCCAAGATCCTCCTTACGAGCAGTACTTC. This codes for CASSQDPPYEQYF.

This chain links TRBV2 with TRBJ2-1, with 7 bases lining up with TRBD2. This CDR3 contains 16 residues. The germline CDR1 and CDR2 sequences are SNHLY and FYNNEI. J was trimmed by 7 bases and V by 6 bases; bases with no gene match: 15. CDR3 sequence reads: CASRDHGGRAGNEQFF. CDR3 coding DNA: TGTGCCAGCAGGGACCACGGGGGGAGGGCCGGGAATGAGCAGTTCTTC.

V usage is TRBV5-6 and J usage is TRBJ1-4; tentative D call: TRBD1 (6 bases). Trimming cost V 2 bases and J 1 base, with 12 bases left between them. CDR3 length equals 16 residues. Germline loops: CDR1 SGHDT, CDR2 YYEEEE. This chain's CDR3 is CASSLSGALTNEKLFF. The CDR3 nucleotides are TGTGCCAGCAGCTTATCAGGGGCCCTAACTAATGAAAAACTGTTTTTT. Based on the CDR3 plus reference TRBV5-6 and TRBJ1-4, the full variable domain is DAGVTQSPTHLIKTRGQQVTLRCSPKSGHDTVSWYQQALGQGPQFIFQYYEEEERQRGNFPDRFSGHQFPNYSSELNVNALLLGDSALYLCASSLSGALTNEKLFFGSGTQLSVL.

The chain carries TRBV29-1 and TRBJ1-2; no clear D. The V end was cut by 3 bases, the J end by 4 bases, with 15 bases between. Germline values: CDR1 SQVTM, CDR2 ANQGSEA. The CDR3 loop spans 14 amino acids. The CDR3 coding sequence is TGCAGCGTTGACGTTGCCCTCGGTCTCTATGGCTACACCTTC. It encodes CSVDVALGLYGYTF. The full variable domain, its missing parts supplied by reference TRBV29-1 and TRBJ1-2, is SAVISQKPSRDICQRGTSLTIQCQVDSQVTMMFWYRQQPGQSLTLIATANQGSEATYESGFVIDKFPISRPNLTFSTLTVSNMSPEDSSIYLCSVDVALGLYGYTFGSGTRLTVV.

J is TRBJ1-5 and V is TRBV6-5; D gene uncertain. CDR1 is MNHEY and CDR2 is SVGAGI in the germline V gene. The CDR3 runs to 15 residues. V shed 5 bases and J shed 0 bases, with 11 bases lying between them. Here the CDR3 DNA reads TGTGCCAGCAGTGGCGGGAGTTATAGCAATCAGCCCCAGCATTTT. Encoded protein: CASSGGSYSNQPQHF.

The chain has TRBV11-2 and TRBJ1-5; TRBD1 matches 9 bases. CDR3 length equals 16 residues. Trimming cost V 1 base and J 5 bases; bases outside gene matches: 6. The germline CDR1 and CDR2 sequences are SGHAT and FQNNGV. CDR3 sequence (DNA): TGTGCCAGCAGCTTAGTCTCACAGGGGGCGGATCAGCCCCAGCATTTT. Translating gives CASSLVSQGADQPQHF.

This clone came up once. The genes are TRBV20-1 and TRBJ2-5; TRBD2 might be the D (6 bases). CDR1 is DFQATT and CDR2 is SNEGSKA in the germline V gene (reference sequence). Trimming cost V 3 bases and J 8 bases, with 10 bases left between them. The CDR3 consists of 11 residues. CDR3 loop: CSASGGNTQYF. In nucleotides, the CDR3 is TGCAGTGCTAGTGGAGGGAACACCCAGTACTTC.

As for this clone: One junction end disagrees with the germline gene, perhaps due to a read error. This chain links TRBV4-1 with TRBJ2-2; D may be TRBD1 (6 bases). The CDR3 contains 16 residues. Germline lookup yields CDR1 MGHRA and CDR2 YSYEKL. The CDR3 DNA sequence: TGCGCCAGCAGCCAAGGTAAGGCAGGGGAACACCGGGGAGCTGTTTTT. It is translated as CASSQGKAGEHRGAVF.

CDR3 bases: TGTGCCAGCAGTCGACTCAACGGGCCTTCTGGAAACACCATATATTTT. Amino acids: CASSRLNGPSGNTIYF. The chain combines TRBV2 with TRBJ1-3; D gene ambiguous. The V end was cut by 5 bases, the J end by 1 base, with 15 bases between. This CDR3 is 16 amino acids long. Per the germline V gene, CDR1 is SNHLY and CDR2 is FYNNEI.

The chain joins TRBV4-1 to TRBJ1-6, with TRBD1 identical over 10 bases. The CDR3 runs to 16 residues. The germline V gene has CDR1 MGHRA and CDR2 YSYEKL. Unmatched junction bases numbered 12, after V lost 6 bases and J lost 10 bases. The chain's CDR3 is CASRHPGTGARSPLHF. In DNA, the CDR3 is TGCGCCAGCAGACATCCCGGGACAGGGGCAAGATCACCCCTCCACTTT.

The J gene is TRBJ1-5, the V gene TRBV28; D gene ambiguous. Germline V gene sequence: CDR1 MDHEN, CDR2 SYDVKM. CDR3 length equals 17 residues. The V end was cut by 1 base, the J end by 0 bases, with 13 bases between. This CDR3 reads CASSLFRQYFSNQPQHF. The DNA of the CDR3 is TGTGCCAGCAGTTTATTCAGGCAGTATTTTAGCAATCAGCCCCAGCATTTT. Full variable domain (outside the CDR3, taken from reference TRBV28 and TRBJ1-5): DVKVTQSSRYLVKRTGEKVFLECVQDMDHENMFWYRQDPGLGLRLIYFSYDVKMKEKGDIPEGYSVSREKKERFSLILESASTNQTSMYLCASSLFRQYFSNQPQHFGDGTRLSIL.

The chain employs TRBV5-1 and TRBJ2-1, with 15 nucleotides matching TRBD2. J gave up 8 bases and V 10 bases, and 10 bases lay outside the gene matches. The CDR3 length is 15 residues. Germline V gene sequence: CDR1 SGHRS, CDR2 YFSETQ. This CDR3 is CASSPGTSGRHEQFF. The DNA of the CDR3 is TGCGCCTCCAGTCCAGGGACTAGCGGGAGGCATGAGCAGTTCTTC.

This clone was observed a handful of times. The chain joins TRBV6-5 to TRBJ1-5; D remains ambiguous. This CDR3 has 15 residues. Germline CDR1 MNHEY, CDR2 SVGAGI. V lost 6 bases to trimming and J lost 1 base, with 13 bases between them. In DNA, the CDR3 is TGTGCCAGCAGCCTCACGGGAGGGAGCAATCAGCCCCAGCATTTT. Encoded protein: CASSLTGGSNQPQHF.

The chain joins TRBV6-5 to TRBJ2-1, with D possibly being TRBD1 or TRBD2 (5 bases each). Trimming took 2 bases from V and 4 from J, leaving 6 bases between them. This CDR3 region has 13 residues. Germline-derived CDR1 and CDR2 are MNHEY and SVGAGI. CDR3: CASSYGTYNEQFF. CDR3 DNA sequence: TGTGCCAGCAGTTACGGGACGTACAATGAGCAGTTCTTC.

The rearrangement uses TRBV28 and TRBJ2-5; tentatively, D is TRBD2 (5 bases). CDR1 MDHEN and CDR2 SYDVKM come from the germline V gene. With 2 bases removed from V and 1 base from J, the gap between germline ends came to 11 bases. The CDR3 length is 15 residues. The chain's CDR3 is CASSLTGRTQETQYF. The CDR3 DNA reads TGTGCCAGCAGTTTAACGGGGAGAACCCAAGAGACCCAGTACTTC.

The chain employs TRBV7-6 and TRBJ2-7; TRBD1 aligns across 10 bases. CDR3 length equals 14 residues. The trim removed 5 bases at V and 3 bases at J, leaving 4 bases unmatched. The germline V gene has CDR1 SGHVS and CDR2 FNYEAQ. The CDR3: CASSPRDRGYEQYF. For the CDR3, the DNA is TGTGCCAGCAGCCCCCGGGACAGGGGCTACGAGCAGTACTTC.

This clone was picked up one time. This chain joins TRBV30 and TRBJ1-2; perhaps TRBD1 as D (5 bases). This CDR3 has 17 residues. CDR1 and CDR2 (germline): GTSNPN, SVGIG (reference sequence). The germline V and J ends were trimmed by 3 bases and 0 bases, with 20 bases remaining between them. In nucleotides, the CDR3 is TGTGCCTGGAGAGAACCGGGACCGACATTATCTAACTATGGCTACACCTTC. It is translated as CAWREPGPTLSNYGYTF.

This clone was observed a few times. The chain has TRBV29-1 and TRBJ2-1; D not resolved. V lost 4 bases and J 10 bases, leaving 8 bases between the germline ends. CDR1 is SQVTM and CDR2 is ANQGSEA in the germline V gene. The CDR3 extends over 10 amino acids. As DNA, the CDR3 is TGCAGCGTTGGGTGGGAAGAGCAGTTCTTC. Its protein product is CSVGWEEQFF.

V is TRBV7-2 and J is TRBJ2-5; D uncertain. The germline gives CDR1 SGHTA, CDR2 FQGNSA. The CDR3 sequence is 11 residues long. V shed 4 bases and J shed 0 bases, with 0 bases lying between them. The CDR3 protein is CASSYQETQYF. The CDR3 nucleotides read TGTGCCAGCAGCTACCAAGAGACCCAGTACTTC.